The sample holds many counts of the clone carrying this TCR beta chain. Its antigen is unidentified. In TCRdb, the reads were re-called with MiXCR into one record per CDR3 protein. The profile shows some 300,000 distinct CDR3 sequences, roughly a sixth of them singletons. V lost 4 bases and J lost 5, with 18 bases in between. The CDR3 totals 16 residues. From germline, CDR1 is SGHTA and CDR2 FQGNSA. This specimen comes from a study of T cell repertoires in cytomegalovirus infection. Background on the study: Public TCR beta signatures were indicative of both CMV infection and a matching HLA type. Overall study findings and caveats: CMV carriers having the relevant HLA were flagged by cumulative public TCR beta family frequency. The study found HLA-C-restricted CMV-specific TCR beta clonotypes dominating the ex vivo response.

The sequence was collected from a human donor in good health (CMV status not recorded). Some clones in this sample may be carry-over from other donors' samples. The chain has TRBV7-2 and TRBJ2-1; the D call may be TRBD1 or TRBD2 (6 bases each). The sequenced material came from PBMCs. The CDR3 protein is CASSSGGRGMNNEQFF. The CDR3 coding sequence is TGTGCCAGCAGCTCCGGGGGTAGGGGGATGAACAATGAGCAGTTCTTC. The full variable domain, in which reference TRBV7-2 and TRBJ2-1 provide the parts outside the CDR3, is GAGVSQSPSNKVTEKGKDVELRCDPISGHTALYWYRQSLGQGLEFLIYFQGNSAPDKSGLPSDRFSAERTGGSVSTLTIQRTQQEDSAVYLCASSSGGRGMNNEQFFGPGTRLTVL.